This T cell receptor beta chain was identified in a study of CD4 and CD8 cells across lung adenocarcinoma regions. One entry per CDR3 protein, called by TCRdb with MiXCR from the PCR reads. The repertoire consists of under 20,000 distinct CDR3 sequences, with roughly 51% occurring once and the leading ten covering 55% to 65%. Donors had localized lung adenocarcinoma, a non-small cell lung cancer. The V gene lost 7 bases and the J gene lost 0 bases, with 10 bases spanning the gap. From germline, CDR1 is MNHEY and CDR2 SMNVEV (reference sequence). CDR3 length: 14 amino acids. The receptor was isolated from a female donor with lung adenocarcinoma. The CD4 and CD8 labels of this study may be unreliable. Sequenced material: CD8+ T cells from the center of a lung tumor. The chain uses TRBV27 and TRBJ1-3; D unclear. The CDR3 here is CASTLFYSGNTIYF. CDR3 nucleotide sequence: TGTGCCAGCACCCTCTTTTACTCTGGAAACACCATATATTTT.